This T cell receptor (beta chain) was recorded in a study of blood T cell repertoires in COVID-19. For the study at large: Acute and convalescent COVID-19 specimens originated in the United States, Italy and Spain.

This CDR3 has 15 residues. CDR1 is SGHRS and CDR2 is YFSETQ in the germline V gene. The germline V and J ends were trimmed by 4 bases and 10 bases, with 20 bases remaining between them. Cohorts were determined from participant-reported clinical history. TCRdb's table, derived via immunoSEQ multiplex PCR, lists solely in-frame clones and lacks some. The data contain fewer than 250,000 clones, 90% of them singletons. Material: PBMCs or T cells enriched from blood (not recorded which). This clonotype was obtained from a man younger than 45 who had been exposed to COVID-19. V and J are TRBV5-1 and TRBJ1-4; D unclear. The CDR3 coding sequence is TGCGCCAGCAGCCCAGAACCCTCAGAAGGAGGAAAACTGTTTTTT. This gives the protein CASSPEPSEGGKLFF.